The clone carrying this T cell receptor (beta chain) has at least ten counts. Its target is not known. Exclusion of patients followed from uncontrolled infection, other autoimmune disease, pregnancy or lactation. The CDR3 loop spans 13 amino acids. Germline CDR1 DFQATT, CDR2 SNEGSKA (reference sequence). V was shortened by 2 bases and J by 5 bases, with 12 bases between the two germline ends. Amplification of TCR beta CDR3 regions was performed using RNA transcripts as template. The TCR CDR3 was amplified in a first-round RT-PCR using the HTBI primer set. TCRdb passed the multiplex PCR reads through MiXCR, listing each CDR3 protein once. Among about 570,000 distinct CDR3 sequences listed, approximately 44% were seen once. The sample comes from a study of T cells in Graves' hyperthyroidism and ophthalmopathy. Findings of the study overall: Separating ophthalmopathy from stable hyperthyroidism was achieved by a 13 V-J model.

The chain has TRBV20-1 and TRBJ2-5, with TRBD1 as a possible D gene (5 bases). This clonotype was sampled from an adult woman with Graves' disease, either hyperthyroidism or ophthalmopathy (not recorded which). The sequenced material came from peripheral blood or thyroid tissue (not recorded which). In DNA form, the CDR3 reads TGCAGTGCTAGAAGAGACAGTTGGGAGACCCAGTACTTC. Translated: CSARRDSWETQYF.